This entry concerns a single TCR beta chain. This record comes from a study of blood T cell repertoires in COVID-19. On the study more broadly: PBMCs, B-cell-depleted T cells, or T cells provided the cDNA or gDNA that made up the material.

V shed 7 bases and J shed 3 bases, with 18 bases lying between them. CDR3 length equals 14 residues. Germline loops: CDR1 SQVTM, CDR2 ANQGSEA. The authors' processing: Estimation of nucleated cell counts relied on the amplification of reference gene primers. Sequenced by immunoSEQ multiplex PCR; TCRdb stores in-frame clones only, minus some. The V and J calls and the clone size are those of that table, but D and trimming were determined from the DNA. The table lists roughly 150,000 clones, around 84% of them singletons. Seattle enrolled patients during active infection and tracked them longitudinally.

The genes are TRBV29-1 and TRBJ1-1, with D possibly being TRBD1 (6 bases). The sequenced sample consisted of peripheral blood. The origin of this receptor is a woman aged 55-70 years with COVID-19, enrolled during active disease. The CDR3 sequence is CSASGRGLDTEAFF. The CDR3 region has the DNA TGCAGCGCTTCGGGGAGGGGGTTGGACACTGAAGCTTTCTTT. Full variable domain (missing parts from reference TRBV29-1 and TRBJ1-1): SAVISQKPSRDICQRGTSLTIQCQVDSQVTMMFWYRQQPGQSLTLIATANQGSEATYESGFVIDKFPISRPNLTFSTLTVSNMSPEDSSIYLCSASGRGLDTEAFFGQGTRLTVV.